These 6 T cell receptor beta chains were sequenced from one sample in a study of T cells in Graves' hyperthyroidism and ophthalmopathy. The investigators amplified TCR beta CDR3 regions from RNA transcripts. RT-PCR in the first round (using the HTBI primer set) targeted the TCR CDR3. TCRdb passed the multiplex PCR reads through MiXCR, listing each CDR3 protein once. The sample includes under 200,000 distinct CDR3 sequences, 9.4% of them seen just once. The sample consisted of blood. The receptor set was obtained from a woman under 30 with Graves' hyperthyroidism that later progressed to Graves' ophthalmopathy.

This clonotype was seen ten or more times. The chain recombines TRBV2 with TRBJ1-4; 8 nucleotides match TRBD1. Per the germline V gene, CDR1 is SNHLY and CDR2 is FYNNEI. The CDR3 has 16 amino acids. After removal of 6 bases from V and 3 bases from J, the junction contained 9 bases not matched to a gene. CDR3 amino acids: CASRQDRGEANEKLFF. CDR3 in DNA: TGTGCCAGCAGGCAAGACAGGGGCGAGGCTAATGAAAAACTGTTTTTT. The whole variable domain, filled in from reference TRBV2 and TRBJ1-4, reads EPEVTQTPSHQVTQMGQEVILRCVPISNHLYFYWYRQILGQKVEFLVSFYNNEISEKSEIFDDQFSVERPDGSNFTLKIRSTKLEDSAMYFCASRQDRGEANEKLFFGSGTQLSVL.

This clonotype was seen many times. This chain joins TRBV7-9 and TRBJ2-3; TRBD1 aligns across 12 bases. The germline V gene has CDR1 SEHNR and CDR2 FQNEAQ (reference sequence). V shed 0 bases, J shed 2 bases, and the junction held 3 bases outside the gene matches. The length of the CDR3 is 17 residues. CDR3 DNA: TGTGCCAGCAGCTTAGCCGGGACAGGGGGCTTCACAGATACGCAGTATTTT. This sequence encodes CASSLAGTGGFTDTQYF.

Here the CDR3 reads CASSQEGRRVGYTF. The CDR3 coding sequence is TGTGCCAGCAGCCAAGAGGGCCGCCGGGTGGGCTACACCTTC. The gene calls are TRBV3-1 and TRBJ1-2; D unclear. Trimming stripped 0 bases from V and 8 bases from J, with 13 bases between. Germline V gene data show CDR1 as LGHDT and CDR2 as YNNKEL (reference sequence). The CDR3 totals 14 residues.

This clonotype was detected many times. This chain uses TRBV2 with TRBJ2-5; 9 nucleotides match TRBD1. This CDR3 has 20 amino acids. V shed 7 bases and J 5 bases; nucleotides not matched to a gene: 26. The germline V gene encodes CDR1 SNHLY and CDR2 FYNNEI. The CDR3 loop reads CASNRGWDRESGLPLETQYF. The DNA of the CDR3 is TGTGCCAGCAACCGAGGTTGGGACAGGGAAAGTGGTCTCCCCTTGGAGACCCAGTACTTC.

In its sample, this clonotype was seen a few times. The chain has TRBV19 and TRBJ2-3; 8 bases line up with TRBD1. With V trimmed by 7 bases and J by 3 bases, 3 bases remained unmatched. The germline V gene has CDR1 LNHDA and CDR2 SQIVND (reference sequence). This CDR3 is 13 amino acids long. For the CDR3, the DNA is TGTGCCAGTATGACAGGGGCGACAGATACGCAGTATTTT. Translation gives CASMTGATDTQYF. The entire variable domain, with the rest obtained from reference TRBV19 and TRBJ2-3, is as follows: DGGITQSPKYLFRKEGQNVTLSCEQNLNHDAMYWYRQDPGQGLRLIYYSQIVNDFQKGDIAEGYSVSREKKESFPLTVTSAQKNPTAFYLCASMTGATDTQYFGPGTRLTVL.

This clonotype was seen at least ten times. The chain uses TRBV19 and TRBJ2-1; 11 nucleotides align to TRBD2. The CDR3 covers 14 residues. After removal of 6 bases from V and 2 bases from J, the junction contained 0 bases not matched to a gene. Looked up from germline, CDR1 is LNHDA and CDR2 is SQIVND (reference sequence). The CDR3 loop reads CASRTSGTYNEQFF. The CDR3 DNA follows: TGTGCCAGTAGGACTAGCGGGACCTACAATGAGCAGTTCTTC. The complete variable domain, with remaining parts taken from reference TRBV19 and TRBJ2-1, reads DGGITQSPKYLFRKEGQNVTLSCEQNLNHDAMYWYRQDPGQGLRLIYYSQIVNDFQKGDIAEGYSVSREKKESFPLTVTSAQKNPTAFYLCASRTSGTYNEQFFGPGTRLTVL.